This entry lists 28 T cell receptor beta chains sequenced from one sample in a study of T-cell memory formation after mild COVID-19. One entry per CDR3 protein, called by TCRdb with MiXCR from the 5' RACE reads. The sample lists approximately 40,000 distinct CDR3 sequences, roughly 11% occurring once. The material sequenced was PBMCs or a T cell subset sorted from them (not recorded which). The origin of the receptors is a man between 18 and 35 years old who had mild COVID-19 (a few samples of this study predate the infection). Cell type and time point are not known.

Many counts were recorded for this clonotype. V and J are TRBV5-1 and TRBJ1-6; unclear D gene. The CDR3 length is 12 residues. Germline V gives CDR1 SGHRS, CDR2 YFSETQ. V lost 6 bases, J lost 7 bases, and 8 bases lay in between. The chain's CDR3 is CASTDTNSPLHF. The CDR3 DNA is TGCGCCAGCACGGATACCAATTCACCCCTCCACTTT.

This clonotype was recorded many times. CDR3 bases: TGTGCCAGCAGCCCTAGCGGGGGTTTCTACAATGAGCAGTTCTTC. This translates into CASSPSGGFYNEQFF. The chain carries TRBV12-3 or TRBV12-4 and TRBJ2-1, with 10 positions matching TRBD2. This CDR3 has 15 residues. V lost 6 bases, J lost 3 bases, and 5 bases stayed unmatched.

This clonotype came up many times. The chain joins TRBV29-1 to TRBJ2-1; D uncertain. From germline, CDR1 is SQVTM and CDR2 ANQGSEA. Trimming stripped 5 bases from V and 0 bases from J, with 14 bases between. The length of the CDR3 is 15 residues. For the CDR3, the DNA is TGCAGCGTTTACCCCGGGCCAGACTCCTACAATGAGCAGTTCTTC. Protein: CSVYPGPDSYNEQFF.

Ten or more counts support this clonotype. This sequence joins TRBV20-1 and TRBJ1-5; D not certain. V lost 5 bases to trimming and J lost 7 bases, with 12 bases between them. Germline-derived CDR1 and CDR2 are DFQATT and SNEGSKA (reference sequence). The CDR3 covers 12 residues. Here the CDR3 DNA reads TGCAGTGCTGGAGGTGGGGAACAGCCCCAGCATTTT. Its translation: CSAGGGEQPQHF.

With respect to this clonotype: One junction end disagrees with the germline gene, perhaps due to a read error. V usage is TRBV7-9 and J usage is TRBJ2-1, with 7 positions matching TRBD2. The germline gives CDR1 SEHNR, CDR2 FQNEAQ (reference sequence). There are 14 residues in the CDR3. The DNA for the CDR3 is TGTGCCAGCAGCCCTCCGGGACTACACAATGAGCAGTTCTTT. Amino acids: CASSPPGLHNEQFF.

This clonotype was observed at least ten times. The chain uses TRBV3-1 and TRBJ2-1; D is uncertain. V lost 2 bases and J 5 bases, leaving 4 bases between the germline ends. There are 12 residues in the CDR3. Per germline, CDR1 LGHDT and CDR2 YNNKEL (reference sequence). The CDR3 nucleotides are TGTGCCAGCAGCCAACTGCACAATGAGCAGTTCTTC. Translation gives CASSQLHNEQFF.

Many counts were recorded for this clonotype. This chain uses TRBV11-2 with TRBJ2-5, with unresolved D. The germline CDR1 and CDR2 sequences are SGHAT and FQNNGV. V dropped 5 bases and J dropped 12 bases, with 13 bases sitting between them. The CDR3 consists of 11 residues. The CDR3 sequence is CASSNGRAKYF. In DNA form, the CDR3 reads TGTGCCAGCAGCAACGGACGGGCAAAGTACTTC.

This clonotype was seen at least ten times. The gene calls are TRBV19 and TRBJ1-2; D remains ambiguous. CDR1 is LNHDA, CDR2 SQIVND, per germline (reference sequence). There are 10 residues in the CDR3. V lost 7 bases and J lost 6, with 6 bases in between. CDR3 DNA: TGTGCCAGTAAAGGGAATGGCTACACCTTC. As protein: CASKGNGYTF.

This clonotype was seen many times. The CDR3 spells CASSSRQVGDEQYF. CDR3 in DNA: TGCGCCAGCAGCTCCCGACAGGTCGGGGACGAGCAGTACTTC. V is TRBV4-3 and J is TRBJ2-7, with D perhaps TRBD1 (6 bases). V was shortened by 5 bases and J by 5 bases, with 16 bases between the two germline ends. The germline V gene encodes CDR1 LGHNA and CDR2 YSLEER. The CDR3 loop spans 14 amino acids.

The CDR3 is CASSHAGPSNQPQHF. CDR3 nucleotide sequence: TGTGCCAGCAGCCACGCCGGGCCCAGCAATCAGCCCCAGCATTTT. The chain has TRBV28 and TRBJ1-5, with D unresolved. CDR1 and CDR2 (germline): MDHEN, SYDVKM. The CDR3 spans 15 residues. V was trimmed by 6 bases and J by 1 base, leaving 13 bases between them.

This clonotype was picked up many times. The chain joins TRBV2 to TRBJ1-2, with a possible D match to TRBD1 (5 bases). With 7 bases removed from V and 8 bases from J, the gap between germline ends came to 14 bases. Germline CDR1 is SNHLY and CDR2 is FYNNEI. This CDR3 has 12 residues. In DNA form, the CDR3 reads TGTGCCAGCACCGGGGGAGCGGAAGGCTACACCTTC. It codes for CASTGGAEGYTF.

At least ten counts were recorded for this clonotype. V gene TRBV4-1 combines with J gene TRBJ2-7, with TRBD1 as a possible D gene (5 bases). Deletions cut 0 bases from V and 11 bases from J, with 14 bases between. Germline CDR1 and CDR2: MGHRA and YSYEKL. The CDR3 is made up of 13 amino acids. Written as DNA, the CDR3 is TGCGCCAGCAGCCAAGATTGGGGCAGCCAAGAGTACTTC. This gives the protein CASSQDWGSQEYF.

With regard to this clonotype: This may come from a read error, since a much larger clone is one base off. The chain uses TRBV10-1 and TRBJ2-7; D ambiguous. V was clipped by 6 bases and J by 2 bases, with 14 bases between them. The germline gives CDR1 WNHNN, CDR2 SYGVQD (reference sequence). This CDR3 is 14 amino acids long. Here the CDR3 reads CASSPRGHPYEQYF. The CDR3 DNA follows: TGCGCCAGCAGCCCGAGAGGCCACCCCTACGAGCAGTACTTC.

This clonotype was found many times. The CDR3 DNA follows: TGTGCCACCAGTGATTTTGAGGGGGCCGGCTACACCTTC. It yields the protein CATSDFEGAGYTF. The J gene is TRBJ1-2, the V gene TRBV24-1; 7 bases line up with TRBD1. CDR1 is KGHDR, CDR2 SFDVKD, per germline. The CDR3 covers 13 residues. V shed 1 base and J 8 bases; nucleotides not matched to a gene: 3.

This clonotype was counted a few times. The CDR3 loop is CASSLGVGQGNQPQHF. The CDR3 nucleotides are TGTGCCAGCAGCTTAGGTGTGGGACAGGGCAATCAGCCCCAGCATTTT. The rearrangement links TRBV7-9 to TRBJ1-5; 8 nucleotides line up with TRBD1. CDR3 size: 16 residues. Germline V gene sequence: CDR1 SEHNR, CDR2 FQNEAQ (reference sequence). The V gene end was trimmed by 1 base and the J gene end by 2 bases; junction bases not matched to a gene: 4.

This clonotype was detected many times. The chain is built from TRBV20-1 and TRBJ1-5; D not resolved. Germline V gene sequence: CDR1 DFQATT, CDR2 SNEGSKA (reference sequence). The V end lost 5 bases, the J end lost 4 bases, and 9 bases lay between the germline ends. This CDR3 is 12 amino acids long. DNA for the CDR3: TGCAGTGCTGTTTCCGGGAATCAGCCCCAGCATTTT. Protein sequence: CSAVSGNQPQHF.

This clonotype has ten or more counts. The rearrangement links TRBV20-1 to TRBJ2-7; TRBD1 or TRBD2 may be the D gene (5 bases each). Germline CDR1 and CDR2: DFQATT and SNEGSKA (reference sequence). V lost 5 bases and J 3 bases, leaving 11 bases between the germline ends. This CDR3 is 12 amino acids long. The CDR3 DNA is TGCAGTGCTGGGGACCTGCGCTACGAGCAGTACGTC. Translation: CSAGDLRYEQYV.

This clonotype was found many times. The CDR3 sequence: CASGGATSADTQYF. In DNA, the CDR3 is TGTGCCAGCGGCGGCGCAACCTCGGCAGATACGCAGTATTTT. The chain is built from TRBV6-5 and TRBJ2-3; D not certain. Per the germline V gene, CDR1 is MNHEY and CDR2 is SVGAGI. The CDR3 runs to 14 residues. The ends were cut back, 8 bases at V and 4 bases at J, with 16 bases in the middle.

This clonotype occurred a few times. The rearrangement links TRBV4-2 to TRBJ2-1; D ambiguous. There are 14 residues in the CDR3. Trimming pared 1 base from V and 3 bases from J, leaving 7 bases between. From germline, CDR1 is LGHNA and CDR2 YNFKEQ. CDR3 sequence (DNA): TGTGCCAGCAGCCAAGGGGATCGCTACAATGAGCAGTTCTTC. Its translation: CASSQGDRYNEQFF.

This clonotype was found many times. CDR3: CSVETGTGKDTQYF. CDR3 sequence (DNA): TGCAGCGTGGAAACCGGGACAGGGAAGGATACGCAGTATTTT. This chain uses TRBV29-1 with TRBJ2-3; 9 bases match TRBD1. The length of the CDR3 is 14 residues. With V trimmed by 6 bases and J by 6 bases, 10 bases remained unmatched. Germline lookup yields CDR1 SQVTM and CDR2 ANQGSEA.

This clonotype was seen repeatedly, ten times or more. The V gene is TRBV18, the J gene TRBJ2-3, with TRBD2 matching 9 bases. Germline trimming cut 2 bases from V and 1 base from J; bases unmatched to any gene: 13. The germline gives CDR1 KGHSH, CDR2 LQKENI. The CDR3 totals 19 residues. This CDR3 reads CASSPVTSGGYSGTDTQYF. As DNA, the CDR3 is TGTGCCAGCTCACCAGTCACGAGCGGGGGGTACTCTGGCACAGATACGCAGTATTTT.

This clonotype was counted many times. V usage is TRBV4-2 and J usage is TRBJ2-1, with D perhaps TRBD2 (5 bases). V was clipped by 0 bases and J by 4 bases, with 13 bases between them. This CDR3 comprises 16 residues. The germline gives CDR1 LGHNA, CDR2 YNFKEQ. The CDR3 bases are TGTGCCAGCAGCCAAGATGGGGAGACGGGGTACAATGAGCAGTTCTTC. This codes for CASSQDGETGYNEQFF.

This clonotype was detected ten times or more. CDR3 nucleotides: TGTGCCAGCAGCCAGCCCGGGACTAAATACAATGAGCAGTTCTTC. Its protein product is CASSQPGTKYNEQFF. The chain has TRBV3-1 and TRBJ2-1, with 7 bases lining up with TRBD2. The CDR3 consists of 15 residues. The germline V gene has CDR1 LGHDT and CDR2 YNNKEL (reference sequence). Trimming took 3 bases from V and 4 from J; bases not matched to a gene: 6.

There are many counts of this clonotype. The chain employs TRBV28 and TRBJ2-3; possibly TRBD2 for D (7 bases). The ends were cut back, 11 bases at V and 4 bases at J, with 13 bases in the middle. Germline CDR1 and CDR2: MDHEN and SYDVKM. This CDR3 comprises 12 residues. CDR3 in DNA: TGTGCCGGCGGGGGCTTCTCAGATACGCAGTATTTT. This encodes CAGGGFSDTQYF.

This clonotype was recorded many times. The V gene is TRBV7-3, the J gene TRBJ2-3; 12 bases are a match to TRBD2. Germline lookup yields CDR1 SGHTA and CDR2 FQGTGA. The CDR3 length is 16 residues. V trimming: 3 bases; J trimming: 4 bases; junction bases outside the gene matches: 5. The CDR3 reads CASSFSSGGASDTQYF. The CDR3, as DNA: TGTGCCAGCAGCTTTTCTAGCGGGGGGGCGTCAGATACGCAGTATTTT.

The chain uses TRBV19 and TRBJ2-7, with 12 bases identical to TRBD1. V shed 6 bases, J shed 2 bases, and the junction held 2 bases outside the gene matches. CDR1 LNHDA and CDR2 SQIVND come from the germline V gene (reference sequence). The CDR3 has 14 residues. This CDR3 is CASSGTGGPYEQYF. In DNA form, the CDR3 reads TGTGCCAGTAGCGGGACAGGGGGCCCCTACGAGCAGTACTTC.

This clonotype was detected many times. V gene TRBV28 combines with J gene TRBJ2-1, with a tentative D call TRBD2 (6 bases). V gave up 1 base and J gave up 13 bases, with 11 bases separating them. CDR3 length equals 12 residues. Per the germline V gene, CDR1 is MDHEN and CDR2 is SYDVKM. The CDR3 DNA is TGTGCCAGCAGTTTATCGGGGACTTACCAGTTCTTC. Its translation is CASSLSGTYQFF. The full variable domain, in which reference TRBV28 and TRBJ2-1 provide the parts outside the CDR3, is DVKVTQSSRYLVKRTGEKVFLECVQDMDHENMFWYRQDPGLGLRLIYFSYDVKMKEKGDIPEGYSVSREKKERFSLILESASTNQTSMYLCASSLSGTYQFFGPGTRLTVL.

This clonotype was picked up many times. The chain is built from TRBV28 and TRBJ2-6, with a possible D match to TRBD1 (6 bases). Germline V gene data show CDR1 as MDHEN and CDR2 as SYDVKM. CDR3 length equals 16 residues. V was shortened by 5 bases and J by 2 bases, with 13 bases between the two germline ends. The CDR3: CASSIPPGAGANVLTF. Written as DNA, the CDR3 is TGTGCCAGCAGTATCCCCCCAGGGGCTGGGGCCAACGTCCTGACTTTC. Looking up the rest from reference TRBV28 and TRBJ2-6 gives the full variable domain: DVKVTQSSRYLVKRTGEKVFLECVQDMDHENMFWYRQDPGLGLRLIYFSYDVKMKEKGDIPEGYSVSREKKERFSLILESASTNQTSMYLCASSIPPGAGANVLTFGAGSRLTVL.